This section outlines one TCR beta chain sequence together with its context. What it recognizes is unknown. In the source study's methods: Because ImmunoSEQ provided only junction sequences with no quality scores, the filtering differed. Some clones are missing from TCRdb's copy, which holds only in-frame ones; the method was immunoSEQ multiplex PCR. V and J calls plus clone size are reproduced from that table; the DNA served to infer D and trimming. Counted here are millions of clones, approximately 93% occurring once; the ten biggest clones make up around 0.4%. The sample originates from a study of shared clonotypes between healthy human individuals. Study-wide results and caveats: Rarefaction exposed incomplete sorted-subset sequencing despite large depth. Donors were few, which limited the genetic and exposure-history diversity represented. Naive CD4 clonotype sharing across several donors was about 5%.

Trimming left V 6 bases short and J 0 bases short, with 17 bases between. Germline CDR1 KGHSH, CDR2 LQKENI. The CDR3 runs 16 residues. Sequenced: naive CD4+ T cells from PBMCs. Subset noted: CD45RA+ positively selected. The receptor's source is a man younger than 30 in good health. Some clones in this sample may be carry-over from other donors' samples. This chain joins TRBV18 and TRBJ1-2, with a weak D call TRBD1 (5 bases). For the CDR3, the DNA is TGTGCCAGCTCCATCGGGACCCCCGCAGCTAACTATGGCTACACCTTC. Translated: CASSIGTPAANYGYTF.